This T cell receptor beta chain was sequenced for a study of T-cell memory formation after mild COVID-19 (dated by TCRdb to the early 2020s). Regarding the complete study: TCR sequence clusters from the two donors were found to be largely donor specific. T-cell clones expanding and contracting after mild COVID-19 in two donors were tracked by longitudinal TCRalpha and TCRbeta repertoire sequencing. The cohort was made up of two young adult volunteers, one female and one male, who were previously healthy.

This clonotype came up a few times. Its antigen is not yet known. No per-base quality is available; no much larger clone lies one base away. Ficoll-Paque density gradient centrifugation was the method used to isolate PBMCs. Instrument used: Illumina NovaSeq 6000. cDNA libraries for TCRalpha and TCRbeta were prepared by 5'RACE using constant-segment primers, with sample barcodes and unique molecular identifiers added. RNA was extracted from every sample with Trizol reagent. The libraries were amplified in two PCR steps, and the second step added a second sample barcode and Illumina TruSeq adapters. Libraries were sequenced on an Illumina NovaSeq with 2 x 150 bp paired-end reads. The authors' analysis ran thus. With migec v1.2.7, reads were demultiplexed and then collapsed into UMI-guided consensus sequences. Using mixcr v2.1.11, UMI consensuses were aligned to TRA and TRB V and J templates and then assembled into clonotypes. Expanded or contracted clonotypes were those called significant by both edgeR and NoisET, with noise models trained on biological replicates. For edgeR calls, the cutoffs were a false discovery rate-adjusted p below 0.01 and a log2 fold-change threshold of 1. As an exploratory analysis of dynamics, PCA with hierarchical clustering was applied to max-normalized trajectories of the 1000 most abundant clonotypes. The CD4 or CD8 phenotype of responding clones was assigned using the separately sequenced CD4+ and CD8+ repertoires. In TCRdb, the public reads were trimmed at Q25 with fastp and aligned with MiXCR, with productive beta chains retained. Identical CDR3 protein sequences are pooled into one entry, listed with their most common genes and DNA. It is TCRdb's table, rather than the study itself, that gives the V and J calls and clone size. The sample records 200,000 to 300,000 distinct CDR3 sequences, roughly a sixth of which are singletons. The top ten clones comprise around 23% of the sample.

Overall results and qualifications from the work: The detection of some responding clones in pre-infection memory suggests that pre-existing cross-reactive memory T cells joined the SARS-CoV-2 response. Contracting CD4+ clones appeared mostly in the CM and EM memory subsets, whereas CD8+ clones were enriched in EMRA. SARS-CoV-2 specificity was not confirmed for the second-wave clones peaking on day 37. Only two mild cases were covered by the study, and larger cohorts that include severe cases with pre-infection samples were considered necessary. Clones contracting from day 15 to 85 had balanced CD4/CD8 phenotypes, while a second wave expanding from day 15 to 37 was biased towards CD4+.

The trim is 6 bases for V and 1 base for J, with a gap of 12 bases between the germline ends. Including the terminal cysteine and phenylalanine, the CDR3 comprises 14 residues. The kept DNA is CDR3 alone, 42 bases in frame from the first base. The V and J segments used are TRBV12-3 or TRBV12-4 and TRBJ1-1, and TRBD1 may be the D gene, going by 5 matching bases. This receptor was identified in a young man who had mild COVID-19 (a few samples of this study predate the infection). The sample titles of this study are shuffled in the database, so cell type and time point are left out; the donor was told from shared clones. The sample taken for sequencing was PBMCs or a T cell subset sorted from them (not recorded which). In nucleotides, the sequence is TGTGCCAGCAGGATGGACATGTCGAACACTGAAGCTTTCTTT. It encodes CASRMDMSNTEAFF.